This T cell receptor (beta chain) was retrieved from a study of T cells in narcolepsy. The CDR3 extends over 15 amino acids. The ends lost 6 bases at V and 2 bases at J; junction bases unmatched: 9. The V gene's germline CDR1 is SNHLY and CDR2 FYNNEI. Turning to this clone: Its target is not known.

Whole-study findings and limits: Autoreactive clonotypes reportedly recurred in blood of same and different patients, not controls.

Libraries were prepared by immunoSEQ multiplex PCR; TCRdb keeps only in-frame clonotypes and omits some of them. Of tens of thousands of clones listed, around 74% are singletons. The receptor was derived from a human donor in good health. The chain couples TRBV2 to TRBJ2-5, with 7 bases that match TRBD1. Sequencing input: memory (CD45RA-) CD4+ T cells from blood. The CDR3 is CASRLTTGRQETQYF. The DNA of the CDR3 is TGTGCCAGCAGACTAACGACAGGGCGACAAGAGACCCAGTACTTC.